Detailed here is one TCR beta chain. This clone was observed a few times. Its antigen is still unknown. Base qualities are not provided; no much larger clone lies one nucleotide away. The cohort comprised some 680 healthy bone marrow donors. All cohort members were sampled while nominally healthy, although unrecorded immune exposures were likely present. The donor tested CMV seropositive and was one of the 289 seropositive cohort members. A peripheral blood sample was provided by each donor, and peripheral blood mononuclear cells were used for TCR beta sequencing. Genomic DNA extraction from the blood cell samples was performed with the Qiagen DNeasy Blood Extraction Kit. The CDR3 holds 15 amino acids from the cysteine to the phenylalanine. This entry keeps only the CDR3 DNA: 45 bases, framed from base 1. V is pruned by 0 bases and J by 7 bases, leaving 5 bases of the junction without a gene match. The germline V gene sets CDR1 to SGDLS and CDR2 to YYNGEE.

This record comes from a study of cytomegalovirus exposure and HLA in healthy donors (dated 2017 in TCRdb). Regarding the complete study: According to an earlier analysis of 587 of the donors, about 170 million T cells yielded roughly 100 million unique TCR beta sequences and roughly 280 Gb of sequence data. Genome-wide SNP genotypes for about 60% of the roughly 700 donors were used in a later genetic analysis, which treated that subset as a discovery cohort. Among approximately 370 genotyped donors of the cohort, an average of around 220,000 unique TCR beta nucleotide sequences was sequenced per donor, of which 15% to 20% were non-productive. In an earlier analysis of 500 to 650 of the donors, high-throughput TCR beta sequencing was used to judge whether each TCR beta V gene segment behaved as functional or pseudogenic. Approximately 300 gigabases of sequencing data and around 87 million unique TCR sequences were included in an early release covering about 700 HLA-typed donors. Every discovery cohort repertoire had been produced on one sequencing platform. The later analysis used no new phenotypic data to find candidate immune exposures, relying instead on TCR beta sequences and their occurrence across donors. The study aimed to test whether signatures of past pathogen exposure could be identified by cataloging public T cell receptors. A handful of DR-DQ haplotypes were handled as single units for association and clustering because linkage in the cohort was strong. The T cell repertoires of about 700 subjects were profiled by immunosequencing and related to cytomegalovirus serostatus. A later analysis re-examined previously published TCR beta repertoires from around 670 donors and added high-resolution HLA genotyping to investigate patterns of TCR occurrence. High-throughput TCR immunosequencing, statistical association of individual TCRs with disease status, and machine learning were combined to predict cytomegalovirus infection status. Among the approximately 420 genotyped donors, approximately 77% belonged to the genetic ancestry cluster associated with self-reported Caucasian donors. Both class I and class II loci were covered by HLA typing, at four-digit resolution. Donor age, sex, ethnicity and CMV serostatus were compiled together with the repertoire data. Typing coverage differed by locus: A, B, C, DRB1 and DQB1 were typed in roughly 620-630 donors, DQA1 in 500 to 550, DPA1 in some 610, and DPB1 in approximately 450. Besides the first cohort of 550 to 750 subjects, a separate validation cohort made up of roughly 130 different subjects was used. The paper as a whole reports these results and caveats: Most TCR sequences were observed very rarely across donors, whereas some public TCRs were present in many individuals. Linkage disequilibrium might explain the correlated functional status among segregating V segments, but an unknown experimental factor could not be ruled out. Cytomegalovirus status was reported to be diagnosed by the classifier with high specificity and sensitivity in both the original and validation cohorts. A few of the identified cytomegalovirus-associated TCR beta chains were confirmed in vitro to be specific for cytomegalovirus antigens. An earlier analysis of approximately 570 of the donors showed that most TCR beta V segments appeared in productive rearrangements either about 87% or about 30% of the time, which broadly matched IMGT annotations. This cohort had only TCR beta chains sequenced, and the lack of alpha or paired-chain data limited which features could be detected. The only immune exposure information available for the cohort was CMV serostatus. In a later analysis, 16,951 TCR beta sequences were associated with specific HLA alleles at a false discovery rate of 0.05. It was suggested by the authors that the approach could potentially be generalized to other disease states and immunological phenotypes. According to a later analysis, parvovirus B19, influenza, CMV and Epstein-Barr virus appeared linked to several top co-occurrence clusters. When HLA alleles, especially DR and DQ, strongly co-occurred, attributing TCR associations to individual alleles was difficult. A later analysis found that HLA-associated TCR beta chains were more clonally expanded and had lower generation probabilities than equally common non-associated chains. In a later genetic analysis, fewer N-insertions in productive TCRs were reported among donors in an Asian-associated ancestry cluster than the roughly 700-donor mean. Over 15 rarely observed V segments, including chromosome 9 orphons, were excluded from the earlier analysis of approximately 500 of the donors because counts were too low. Some IMGT-functional V segments, including TRBV6-2 and TRBV6-3, could not be distinguished by the 87-base-pair reads and were therefore excluded. A later analysis found that TCR association rates varied across HLA loci, with DRB1 alleles showing the most associated TCRs and HLA-C alleles the fewest. The study listed 150 to 200 TCR beta chains as associated with cytomegalovirus. Roughly uniform sequencing depth across donors was assumed in presence/absence analyses, although this assumption may not hold. A further reported finding was that TCR beta sequences accurately predicted the HLA-A and HLA-B alleles for most subjects in the first cohort. A group of highly shared sequence variants was considered likely to be a technical artifact of the sequencing pipeline. A later genetic analysis associated a missense DCLRE1C variant with V-gene and J-gene trimming of TCR beta chains, and an independent cohort replicated the association. HLA typing was unavailable for some donors at each locus, so association tests used only the typed subset. According to a later analysis, most CMV-associated TCR beta chains appeared to be HLA-restricted, and the HLA associations seemed to be driven largely by CMV exposure.

The method was the immunoSEQ multiplex PCR assay. The multiplex PCR relied on a mix of 60 forward primers for TCR Vbeta segments and 13 reverse primers for TCR Jbeta segments. Amplification of the CDR3 region of rearranged TCR beta genes was performed with a multiplex PCR assay on genomic DNA. The Illumina HiSeq System was used to sequence the amplified TCR beta libraries as 87-base-pair reads. In the paper's pipeline: A later analysis tallied 70 million to 100 million unique TCR beta chains across the 550 to 850 repertoires, and about 12 million of those chains were shared by two or more donors. A nearest-neighbor algorithm error-corrected the raw reads and collapsed the reads into unique sequences, merging closely related sequences to remove PCR and sequencing errors. To assign V, D and J gene segments, CDR3 sequences were aligned to IMGT reference sequences. For a sequence to be retained, a match of at least six nucleotides was required to both a V gene segment and a J gene segment. Rearrangements were classified as productive when the CDR3 lacked stop codons and remained in frame with V and J, and all other rearrangements were classified as non-productive. Following IMGT convention, CDR3 was defined as the stretch from the second conserved V-encoded cysteine up to the conserved J-encoded phenylalanine. The earlier analysis of about 590 of the donors excluded sequences that lacked an unambiguous match to a single V gene segment. An earlier analysis of 500 to 700 of the donors classified V segments as functional when productive rearrangements were above 56.7% and as segregating when the standard deviation between donors was above 5%. To diagnose cytomegalovirus status from the catalog of TCR beta chain sequences, a statistical classification framework was built. In a later analysis, TCR nucleotide sequences were compared against IMGT/GENE-DB human TR gene sequences so that V and J genes could be assigned. The TCRdist pipeline was used in a later analysis to assign CDR3 sequences and most-parsimonious VDJ recombination scenarios. In a later analysis, every TCR beta chain was defined by the combination of its CDR3 amino acid sequence and its V-gene family, and reads without a unique V-gene family were dropped. As a way to deal with suspected cross-contamination and a sequencing artifact, a later analysis dropped 450 to 600 nucleotide sequences that were highly shared and had low generation probability. For each public chain, a later analysis derived a clonal expansion index from normalized ranks of inferred template counts within each repertoire. In a later analysis, generation probabilities were computed with a VDJ recombination model fitted to out-of-frame rearrangements, and the resulting probabilities were checked against IGoR. In a later analysis, hypergeometric tests were used to score TCR-TCR, TCR-HLA and TCR-CMV co-occurrence, with a repertoire-size bias correction applied to TCR pairs. In a later analysis, false discovery rates were estimated by permuting HLA or CMV assignments 20 times. A later analysis grouped co-occurring TCRs with DBSCAN, adding TCRdist sequence similarity when clustering within HLA-allele-positive subsets. For co-occurrence clustering, repertoires with fewer than 30,000 or more than 120,000 public chains were excluded, along with roughly 5 repertoires with anomalous nucleotide sharing. What TCRdb holds here is the immuneACCESS table cut down to in-frame rearrangements. Part of the clones is not present; checked against another copy, under half of the missing clones reflect an unresolved V gene, and the others are unexplained. V and J calls and clone size are copied from that table; D and trimming were computed from the DNA. The sample table holds more than 150,000 clones, of which roughly 77% were seen once. 1% of the sample belongs to the ten largest clones.

The clonotype was recovered from a woman between 50 and 59 years old in good health and CMV-seropositive. The V gene is TRBV9 and the J gene is TRBJ2-1, and TRBD1 aligns with 9 junction nucleotides. Sequenced material: PBMCs. In nucleotides, the sequence is TGTGCCAGCAGCGTAGTACAGGGGGCTCGTAATGAGCAGTTCTTC. Translation gives CASSVVQGARNEQFF.